This is a list of T cell receptor beta chains from one sample in a study of T cell repertoires in cytomegalovirus infection. Which antigens these TCRs recognize remains unknown. MiXCR, run by TCRdb on the reads, gives a single entry per CDR3 protein. Found here are hundreds of thousands of distinct CDR3 sequences, just under 30% of them singletons; the top ten hold around 18%. The material was cultured PBMCs, obtained from culture after CMV antigen stimulation. The receptors shown here come from a human donor in good health (CMV status not recorded). Some clones in this sample may be carry-over from other donors' samples. CDR3s include the opening cysteine and the closing phenylalanine or tryptophan. A D gene is named only where the DNA matches it firmly. The size entry is marked missing in some rows and otherwise reads once, few, many or a size class.

j_call d_call clone_size v_call cdr3_aa cdr3_nt
TRBJ2-7 TRBD1 few TRBV7-9 CASSVLTGTGGQDEQYF TGTGCCAGCAGCGTTTTAACCGGGACAGGGGGCCAAGACGAGCAGTACTTC
TRBJ2-3 TRBD1 NA TRBV19 CATNTGVLTDTQYF TGTGCCACCAACACAGGGGTTTTAACAGATACGCAGTATTTT
TRBJ1-1 NA many TRBV7-9 CASSSESDTRLWAFF TGTGCCAGCAGCTCGGAGTCAGACACGAGATTGTGGGCTTTCTTT
TRBJ2-2 TRBD2 NA TRBV7-8 CASSLGAGVGVGELFF TGTGCCAGCAGCTTAGGTGCGGGAGTAGGAGTAGGGGAGCTGTTTTTT
TRBJ2-1 NA few TRBV5-4 CASSLEQGMDNEQFF TGTGCCAGCAGCTTGGAACAGGGTATGGACAATGAGCAGTTCTTC
TRBJ1-5 NA few TRBV28 CASSFSQNSNQPQHF TGTGCCAGCAGTTTCTCGCAAAATAGCAATCAGCCCCAGCATTTT
TRBJ1-6 TRBD1 NA TRBV6-6 CASSRQGAADNSPLHF TGTGCCAGCAGCCGACAGGGGGCGGCTGATAATTCACCCCTCCACTTT
TRBJ2-3 NA many TRBV15 CATSRDRGGLADTQYF TGTGCCACCAGCAGAGATCGCGGGGGCCTCGCAGATACGCAGTATTTT
TRBJ1-1 NA few TRBV11-2 CASSTDTLNTEAFF TGTGCCAGCAGCACTGACACATTGAACACTGAAGCTTTCTTT
TRBJ2-1 NA NA TRBV12-3/TRBV12-4 CASSFRTGEYNEQFF TGTGCCAGCAGTTTTAGGACCGGGGAGTACAATGAGCAGTTCTTC
TRBJ1-2 TRBD1 few TRBV6-5 CASRSGQGYYGYTF TGTGCCAGCAGATCCGGACAGGGCTACTATGGCTACACCTTC
TRBJ2-5 TRBD2 NA TRBV28 CASSPGLAGWQETQYF TGTGCCAGCAGTCCCGGACTAGCGGGGTGGCAAGAGACCCAGTACTTC
TRBJ2-5 NA few TRBV7-9 CASSPDGRKETQYF TGTGCCAGCAGCCCAGATGGCAGAAAAGAGACCCAGTACTTC
TRBJ2-3 TRBD2 few TRBV29-1 CSVDSGNTDTQYF TGCAGCGTTGATAGCGGGAACACAGATACGCAGTATTTT
TRBJ1-2 NA NA TRBV12-3/TRBV12-4 CASSPRRNYGYTF TGTGCCAGCAGTCCCAGAAGGAACTATGGCTACACCTTC
TRBJ1-2 NA once TRBV12-3/TRBV12-4 CASTSPPSGYTF TGTGCCAGCACCTCACCTCCCTCTGGCTACACCTTC
TRBJ1-5 NA NA TRBV6-1 CASSESSGLSNQPQHF TGTGCCAGCAGTGAAAGTTCGGGGCTAAGCAATCAGCCCCAGCATTTT
TRBJ1-3 NA NA TRBV9 CASSARGNTIYF TGTGCCAGCAGCGCCAGAGGAAACACCATATATTTT
TRBJ1-1 TRBD1 NA TRBV4-1 CASSAGQGGWDTEAFF TGCGCCAGCAGCGCGGGACAGGGGGGGTGGGACACTGAAGCTTTCTTT
TRBJ2-1 TRBD2 NA TRBV7-2 CASSWTSGVYNEQFF TGTGCCAGCAGCTGGACTAGCGGGGTTTACAATGAGCAGTTCTTC
TRBJ1-3 NA few TRBV18 CASSPASQTGNTIYF TGTGCCAGCTCACCAGCCAGTCAGACTGGAAACACCATATATTTT
TRBJ2-7 TRBD1 NA TRBV7-9 CASSSGQEAYEQYF TGTGCCAGCAGCTCGGGACAGGAAGCCTACGAGCAGTACTTC
TRBJ1-5 TRBD1 NA TRBV12-3/TRBV12-4 CASSMGTGGQPQHF TGTGCCAGCAGTATGGGGACAGGGGGTCAGCCCCAGCATTTT
TRBJ2-3 NA few TRBV12-3/TRBV12-4 CASRAGNTQYF TGTGCCAGCAGGGCCGGTAATACGCAGTATTTT
TRBJ1-2 NA NA TRBV25-1 CASSEGPGSGYTF TGTGCCAGCAGTGAAGGGCCGGGAAGTGGCTACACCTTC
TRBJ2-2 NA few TRBV20-1 CSARDPLTGQGTGELFF TGCAGTGCTAGAGATCCCCTAACGGGGCAAGGCACCGGGGAGCTGTTTTTT
TRBJ2-3 TRBD2 few TRBV12-3/TRBV12-4 CASSNGDLGGDTQYF TGTGCCAGCAGTAATGGGGACTTGGGGGGGGATACGCAGTATTTT
TRBJ1-1 NA NA TRBV27 CASSLNSLGMETEAFF TGTGCCAGCAGTTTAAATTCTCTGGGGATGGAAACTGAAGCTTTCTTT
TRBJ1-2 TRBD1 NA TRBV6-1 CASSPGTGTYGYTF TGTGCCAGCAGTCCCGGGACAGGGACCTATGGCTACACCTTC
TRBJ1-6 NA NA TRBV25-1 CASSERGAPLHF TGTGCCAGCAGTGAAAGGGGGGCACCCCTCCACTTT
TRBJ2-1 TRBD2 NA TRBV19 CASSMGLAGVEQFF TGTGCCAGTAGTATGGGACTAGCGGGAGTTGAGCAGTTCTTC
TRBJ1-5 TRBD1 few TRBV4-1 CASSQEGTVFQPQHF TGCGCCAGCAGCCAAGAGGGGACAGTTTTTCAGCCCCAGCATTTT
TRBJ1-1 TRBD1 NA TRBV7-9 CASSPTGAATEAFF TGTGCCAGCAGCCCAACAGGGGCGGCCACTGAAGCTTTCTTT
TRBJ2-3 NA few TRBV10-1 CASSDSRGGPSTQYF TGCGCCAGCAGTGACTCAAGAGGTGGTCCCAGTACGCAGTATTTT
TRBJ1-1 NA NA TRBV5-1 CASSAIQGNTEAFF TGCGCCAGCAGCGCAATTCAGGGGAACACTGAAGCTTTCTTT
TRBJ1-5 NA NA TRBV6-6 CASSYSVMGNQPQHF TGTGCCAGCAGTTACTCGGTTATGGGTAATCAGCCCCAGCATTTT
TRBJ2-2 NA NA TRBV12-3/TRBV12-4 CASSFLPLTWQGGTGELFF TGTGCCAGCAGTTTCCTCCCCTTAACGTGGCAGGGGGGCACCGGGGAGCTGTTTTTT
TRBJ2-2 TRBD1 NA TRBV4-1 CASSPAGTGVTGELFF TGCGCCAGCAGCCCCGCCGGGACAGGGGTCACCGGGGAGCTGTTTTTT
TRBJ2-7 TRBD1 NA TRBV12-3/TRBV12-4 CASSSSRTGSYEQYF TGTGCCAGCAGTTCCTCCAGGACAGGGAGCTACGAGCAGTACTTC
TRBJ1-5 NA NA TRBV7-9 CASSSGPLQHF TGTGCCAGCAGCTCGGGACCCCTCCAGCATTTT
TRBJ2-5 NA NA TRBV6-2/TRBV6-3 CASSYWGARQETQYF TGTGCCAGCAGTTATTGGGGGGCTAGGCAAGAGACCCAGTACTTC
TRBJ1-2 NA many TRBV28 CASSLQGLYGYTF TGTGCCAGCAGTCTTCAGGGCCTCTATGGCTACACCTTC
TRBJ1-1 NA many TRBV7-9 CASSSGLTNTEAFF TGTGCCAGCAGCTCGGGACTCACGAACACTGAAGCTTTCTTT
TRBJ2-3 TRBD1 few TRBV7-6 CASSPNRGQSTDTQYF TGTGCCAGCAGCCCCAACAGGGGGCAGAGCACAGATACGCAGTATTTT
TRBJ1-3 NA NA TRBV24-1 CATSDPGTSGNTIYF TGTGCCACCAGTGACCCCGGGACTTCTGGAAACACCATATATTTT
TRBJ1-2 NA NA TRBV27 CASTRHSGEEGYTF TGTGCCAGCACCAGGCATTCAGGGGAGGAGGGCTACACCTTC
TRBJ1-5 NA few TRBV2 CASSEVRSSNQPQHF TGTGCCAGCAGTGAGGTTAGGTCTAGCAATCAGCCCCAGCATTTT